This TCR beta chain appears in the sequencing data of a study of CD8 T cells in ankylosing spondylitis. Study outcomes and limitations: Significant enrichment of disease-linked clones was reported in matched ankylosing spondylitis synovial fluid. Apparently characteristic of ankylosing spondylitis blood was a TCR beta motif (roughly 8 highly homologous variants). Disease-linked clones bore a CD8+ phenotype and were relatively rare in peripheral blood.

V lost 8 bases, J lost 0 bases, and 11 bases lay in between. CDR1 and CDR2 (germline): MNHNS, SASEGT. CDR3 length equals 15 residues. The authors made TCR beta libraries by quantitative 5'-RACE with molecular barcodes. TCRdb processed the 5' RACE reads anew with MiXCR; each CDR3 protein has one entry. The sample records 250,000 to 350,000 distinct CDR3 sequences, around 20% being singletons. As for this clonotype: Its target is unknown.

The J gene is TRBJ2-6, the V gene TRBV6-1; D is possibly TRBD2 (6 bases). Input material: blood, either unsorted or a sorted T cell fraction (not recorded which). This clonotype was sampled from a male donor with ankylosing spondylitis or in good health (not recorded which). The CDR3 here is CASRTGLSGANVLTF. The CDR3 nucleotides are TGTGCCAGCCGCACGGGACTCTCTGGGGCCAACGTCCTGACTTTC.